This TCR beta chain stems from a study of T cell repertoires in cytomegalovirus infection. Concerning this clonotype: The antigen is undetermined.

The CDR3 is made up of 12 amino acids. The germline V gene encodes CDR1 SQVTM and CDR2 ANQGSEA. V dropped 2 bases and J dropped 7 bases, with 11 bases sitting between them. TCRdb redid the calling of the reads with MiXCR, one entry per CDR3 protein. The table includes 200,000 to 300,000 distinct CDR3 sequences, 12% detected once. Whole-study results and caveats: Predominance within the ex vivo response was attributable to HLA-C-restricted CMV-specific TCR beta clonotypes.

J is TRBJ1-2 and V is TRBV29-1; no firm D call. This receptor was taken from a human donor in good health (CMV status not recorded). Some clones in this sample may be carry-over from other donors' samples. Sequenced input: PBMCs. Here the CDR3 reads CSVEKGEVGYTF. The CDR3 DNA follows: TGCAGCGTTGAAAAGGGCGAGGTTGGCTACACCTTC.